The next 19 T cell receptor beta chains were all read from a single sample in a study of blood T cell repertoires in COVID-19. Sequenced by immunoSEQ multiplex PCR; TCRdb stores in-frame clones only, minus some. Of approximately 130,000 clones in the sample, 85% were seen once. The specimen was peripheral blood. Receptors were obtained from a human donor in a cohort sampled during active COVID-19.

This clone was detected a few times. The sample contains more than one DNA sequence encoding this CDR3. The chain combines TRBV14 with TRBJ1-1; D is possibly TRBD1 (5 bases). Trimming cost V 6 bases and J 8 bases, with 10 bases left between them. The CDR3 loop spans 11 amino acids. From germline, CDR1 is SGHDN and CDR2 FVKESK. The CDR3 region is CASSRGWEAFF. The CDR3 DNA sequence: TGTGCCAGCAGTCGGGGGTGGGAAGCTTTCTTT.

This clone was detected only once. The rearrangement uses TRBV9 and TRBJ2-3, with D unresolved. Looked up from germline, CDR1 is SGDLS and CDR2 is YYNGEE. V was pared by 0 bases and J by 5 bases, with 10 bases between. This CDR3 region has 14 residues. The CDR3 coding sequence is TGTGCCAGCAGCGTAGTACCAACGGGAGATACGCAGTATTTT. Its translation: CASSVVPTGDTQYF.

This chain links TRBV9 with TRBJ1-1, with TRBD1 matching 9 bases. The V gene end was trimmed by 0 bases and the J gene end by 10 bases; junction bases not matched to a gene: 10. The CDR3 has 15 residues. Germline V gives CDR1 SGDLS, CDR2 YYNGEE. The CDR3 loop is CASSVGAGQGLGAFF. DNA for the CDR3: TGTGCCAGCAGCGTAGGTGCGGGACAGGGCCTCGGAGCTTTCTTT.

The rearrangement uses TRBV9 and TRBJ1-1; a weak D match, TRBD1 (5 bases). Germline assignment: CDR1 SGDLS and CDR2 YYNGEE. This CDR3 is 13 amino acids long. Between the trimmed V and J ends, which lost 5 bases and 1 base, there was a span of 9 bases. CDR3 loop: CASSFGQNTEAFF. CDR3 nucleotides: TGTGCCAGCAGTTTCGGACAGAACACTGAAGCTTTCTTT.

This clone has only one observation. The chain recombines TRBV24-1 with TRBJ2-2; 9 bases are a match to TRBD2. With 5 bases clipped from V and 2 bases from J, the junction kept 11 bases outside the gene matches. Germline CDR1 reads KGHDR; CDR2 reads SFDVKD. This CDR3 contains 18 residues. The CDR3 sequence is CATSGWGSGRFNTGELFF. CDR3 nucleotide sequence: TGTGCCACCAGTGGGTGGGGAAGCGGGAGGTTTAACACCGGGGAGCTGTTTTTT.

The chain is built from TRBV7-2 and TRBJ2-3, with TRBD1 matching 10 bases. J was trimmed by 5 bases and V by 4 bases; bases with no gene match: 6. The germline V gene has CDR1 SGHTA and CDR2 FQGNSA. The CDR3 is 15 residues long. This CDR3 reads CASSSDRGRVDTQYF. The CDR3 DNA sequence: TGTGCCAGCAGCTCCGACAGGGGGCGGGTAGATACGCAGTATTTT.

This sequence joins TRBV27 and TRBJ2-6, with 12 bases aligning to TRBD1. CDR3 length equals 17 residues. CDR1 is MNHEY, CDR2 SMNVEV, per germline (reference sequence). Losses at the gene ends were 6 bases for V and 5 bases for J; bases not matched to a gene: 8. CDR3 in amino acids: CASSPTGQGARANVLTF. Written as DNA, the CDR3 is TGTGCCAGCAGCCCCACGGGACAGGGGGCCCGGGCCAACGTCCTGACTTTC.

V is TRBV19 and J is TRBJ1-5; a weak D match, TRBD1 (5 bases). Germline V lookup: CDR1 LNHDA, CDR2 SQIVND (reference sequence). The ends were cut back, 7 bases at V and 7 bases at J, with 20 bases in the middle. The CDR3 contains 15 residues. In nucleotides, the CDR3 is TGTGCCAGTACAGCAGGGCCGGCGATGGGACAGCCCCAGCATTTT. Its translation: CASTAGPAMGQPQHF.

J is TRBJ2-2 and V is TRBV11-3, with D maybe TRBD1 (5 bases). The CDR3 spans 16 residues. Trimming removed 0 bases at V and 2 bases at J, with 10 bases between. Per the germline V gene, CDR1 is SGHNT and CDR2 is YENEEA. DNA for the CDR3: TGTGCCAGCAGCTTAGATATGGGGCAAAACACCGGGGAGCTGTTTTTT. Translation gives CASSLDMGQNTGELFF.

The rearrangement links TRBV7-9 to TRBJ1-4, with TRBD1 identical over 10 bases. The CDR3 consists of 14 residues. With 4 bases clipped from V and 7 bases from J, the junction kept 3 bases outside the gene matches. Germline CDR1 and CDR2: SEHNR and FQNEAQ (reference sequence). In DNA, the CDR3 is TGTGCCAGCAGCTCCGGGACAGGGGTTGAAAAACTGTTTTTT. Translation gives CASSSGTGVEKLFF.

The CDR3 here is CASSLFAGSSYNEQFF. The CDR3 DNA reads as TGCGCCAGCAGCTTGTTCGCGGGTAGCTCCTACAATGAGCAGTTCTTC. The rearrangement joins TRBV5-1 to TRBJ2-1, with D tentatively TRBD2 (5 bases). The CDR3 consists of 16 residues. The V gene's germline CDR1 is SGHRS and CDR2 YFSETQ. Trimming left V 1 base short and J 0 bases short, with 11 bases between.

J is TRBJ1-2 and V is TRBV5-6; D remains ambiguous. Trimming took 4 bases from V and 0 from J, leaving 13 bases between them. This CDR3 has 15 amino acids. Germline V gene data show CDR1 as SGHDT and CDR2 as YYEEEE. CDR3 coding DNA: TGTGCCAGCAGCCCCGCGAGAAGTACTAACTATGGCTACACCTTC. The encoded protein is CASSPARSTNYGYTF. The variable domain in full, with the rest retrieved from reference TRBV5-6 and TRBJ1-2, is DAGVTQSPTHLIKTRGQQVTLRCSPKSGHDTVSWYQQALGQGPQFIFQYYEEEERQRGNFPDRFSGHQFPNYSSELNVNALLLGDSALYLCASSPARSTNYGYTFGSGTRLTVV.

The rearrangement links TRBV27 to TRBJ2-3; D remains ambiguous. Trimming left V 4 bases short and J 2 bases short, with 4 bases between. Germline V CDR1 and CDR2: MNHEY, SMNVEV (reference sequence). The CDR3 is made up of 12 amino acids. CDR3 nucleotides: TGTGCCAGCAGTTACAACACAGATACGCAGTATTTT. It is translated as CASSYNTDTQYF.

Here the CDR3 DNA reads TGTGCCAGCAGCTTGAAAGCGGGAGTCGCCTACGAGCAGTACGTC. Translating it yields CASSLKAGVAYEQYV. This chain connects TRBV11-3 to TRBJ2-7, with 8 positions matching TRBD2. The CDR3 has 15 amino acids. The germline V gene has CDR1 SGHNT and CDR2 YENEEA. With V trimmed by 3 bases and J by 2 bases, 6 bases remained unmatched.

This clone appeared once. V gene TRBV7-2 combines with J gene TRBJ2-3, with 13 bases that match TRBD2. The CDR3 is 18 residues long. Germline lookup yields CDR1 SGHTA and CDR2 FQGNSA. Unmatched junction bases numbered 8, after V lost 5 bases and J lost 0 bases. For the CDR3, the DNA is TGTGCCAGCAGCCCTCCGGGACTAGCGGGACCTAGCACAGATACGCAGTATTTT. Amino acid sequence: CASSPPGLAGPSTDTQYF.

The chain joins TRBV3-1 (or the pseudogene TRBV3-2) to TRBJ1-1; D is possibly TRBD1 (5 bases). Deletions cut 1 base from V and 11 bases from J, with 17 bases between. Germline V CDR1 and CDR2: LGHDT, YNNKEL (reference sequence). The CDR3 is 14 amino acids. The CDR3 DNA reads as TGTGCCAGCAGCCAAGGGGGCGCGGTAGCCGAGGCTTTCTTT. It encodes CASSQGGAVAEAFF.

The rearrangement uses TRBV6-6 and TRBJ2-1, with 10 bases matching TRBD2. This CDR3 contains 14 residues. V shed 6 bases and J 4 bases; nucleotides not matched to a gene: 3. The germline V gene has CDR1 MNHNY and CDR2 SVGAGI (reference sequence). CDR3 amino acids: CASRGAGGYNEQFF. CDR3 DNA sequence: TGTGCCAGCAGGGGAGCGGGGGGGTACAATGAGCAGTTCTTC.

This chain links TRBV5-4 with TRBJ1-1; 8 bases are shared with TRBD1. Germline-derived CDR1 and CDR2 are SGHNT and YYREEE (reference sequence). The CDR3 contains 14 residues. Trimming removed 4 bases from V and 5 bases from J; junction bases left unmatched: 7. The CDR3 spells CASSRQGRGTEAFF. For the CDR3, the DNA is TGTGCCAGCAGCAGACAGGGGAGGGGAACTGAAGCTTTCTTT. Drawing the rest from reference TRBV5-4 and TRBJ1-1, the complete variable domain is ETGVTQSPTHLIKTRGQQVTLRCSSQSGHNTVSWYQQALGQGPQFIFQYYREEENGRGNFPPRFSGLQFPNYSSELNVNALELDDSALYLCASSRQGRGTEAFFGQGTRLTVV.

J is TRBJ1-2 and V is TRBV21-1. TRBV21-1 is termed a pseudogene. The CDR3 consists of 17 residues. The CDR3 bases are TGTGCCAGCCGAATCCCTAGGCCCCAGCCCCTCTACTATGGCTACACCTTC. Translated, it gives CASRIPRPQPLYYGYTF.